This entry concerns a single T cell receptor (beta chain). CTLA-4 blockade with ipilimumab, together with focal radiation, was given to patients with chemo-refractory metastatic non-small-cell lung cancer. Only in-frame clones appear in the TCRdb table, and some are missing; sequencing was by immunoSEQ multiplex PCR. Of about 67,000 clones in the sample, approximately 76% were seen once. These data are taken from a study of radiotherapy plus CTLA-4 blockade in lung cancer. The CDR3 is 15 amino acids. Germline CDR1 SGHNT, CDR2 YYREEE (reference sequence). V gave up 4 bases and J gave up 6 bases, with 16 bases separating them.

The sequencing here drew on peripheral blood, taken from a patient treated with radiotherapy plus ipilimumab. The source of this sequence is a human donor with non-small cell lung cancer whose response to radiotherapy plus ipilimumab could not be evaluated. Some clones in this sample may be carry-over from other donors' samples. V gene TRBV5-4 combines with J gene TRBJ2-2; D is possibly TRBD1 (6 bases). The CDR3 spells CASSPRRDIPGELFF. CDR3 coding DNA: TGTGCCAGCAGCCCCCGCCGGGACATTCCCGGGGAGCTGTTTTTT.